The 26 T cell receptor beta chains below were found in one sample sequenced in a study of spatial heterogeneity in lung cancer. Time point here: sample taken at primary tumor resection. TCRdb reprocessed the 5' RACE reads with MiXCR, giving one entry per CDR3 protein. The sample gives over a thousand distinct CDR3 sequences, roughly 5.8% of which show up once; 56% is in the top ten. The antigens these receptors bind are not known. Study results and limitations: The number of expanded tumor alpha and beta chains correlated with mutation number.

The sequenced sample was lung tumor tissue, obtained at surgery. The source is a female donor with early-stage non-small cell lung cancer.

This clonotype has just a few counts. An end of the junction does not agree with germline; a read error may underlie this. This beta chain is an unintended read in a library built for alpha chains; its size means little. The chain carries TRBV30 and TRBJ2-1; D ambiguous. Looked up from germline, CDR1 is GTSNPN and CDR2 is SVGIG (reference sequence). CDR3 length: 11 amino acids. CDR3 bases: TGTGCCAGGAGATCCTACAATGAGCAGTTCTTC. Its translation is CARRSYNEQFF.

Sample share makes this clonotype medium-sized. This beta chain came through as a stray read in a library set up for alpha chains, and its size says little. The rearrangement uses TRBV28 and TRBJ2-3, with 7 bases identical to TRBD2. From germline, CDR1 is MDHEN and CDR2 SYDVKM. The ends lost 1 base at V and 4 bases at J; junction bases unmatched: 8. This CDR3 region has 16 residues. CDR3 protein: CASSLSAGASADTQYF. CDR3 coding DNA: TGTGCCAGCAGTTTATCCGCGGGAGCTTCAGCAGATACGCAGTATTTT.

The table lists this clonotype with many counts. With the library built for alpha chains, this beta chain is off target and its frequency is not meaningful. The V and J genes are TRBV19 and TRBJ2-3; D might be TRBD2 (6 bases). The CDR3 loop spans 14 amino acids. Germline V gene data show CDR1 as LNHDA and CDR2 as SQIVND (reference sequence). Trimming shortened V by 10 bases and J by 4 bases, and 18 bases separated the two germline ends. CDR3 amino acids: CATGVGGVADTQYF. CDR3 coding DNA: TGTGCCACCGGTGTGGGCGGGGTTGCAGATACGCAGTATTTT.

By proportion, this clonotype is medium-sized. Since it is a stray read in a library aimed at alpha chains, this beta chain has a size that is not meaningful. The chain combines TRBV14 with TRBJ1-5; D may be TRBD1 (5 bases). CDR1 is SGHDN and CDR2 is FVKESK in the germline V gene. Trimming stripped 5 bases from V and 10 bases from J, with 15 bases between. The CDR3 consists of 13 residues. The CDR3 here is CASSDQLQGPQHF. CDR3 coding DNA: TGTGCCAGCAGCGACCAGCTGCAGGGTCCCCAGCATTTT.

In this sample, this clonotype is medium-sized. This beta chain is an off-target read within a library intended for alpha chains, so its frequency means little. V usage is TRBV28 and J usage is TRBJ1-5, with D perhaps TRBD1 (5 bases). This CDR3 has 15 residues. Germline V gives CDR1 MDHEN, CDR2 SYDVKM. The germline V and J ends were trimmed by 7 bases and 3 bases, with 16 bases remaining between them. CDR3 loop: CASMEPQGVNQPQHF. The CDR3 DNA sequence: TGTGCCAGCATGGAACCTCAGGGCGTCAATCAGCCCCAGCATTTT.

Within the sample, this clonotype is medium-sized (0.01 to 0.1%). Found in a library prepared for alpha chains, this beta chain is an off-target read, and its abundance has little meaning. The CDR3 reads CAISPRTSGGTDTQYF. The CDR3 bases are TGTGCCATCAGCCCACGGACTAGCGGGGGCACAGATACGCAGTATTTT. The genes are TRBV10-3 and TRBJ2-3, with 12 bases fitting TRBD2. The CDR3 runs to 16 residues. V trimming: 6 bases; J trimming: 1 base; junction bases outside the gene matches: 5. The germline V gene has CDR1 ENHRY and CDR2 SYGVKD.

This clonotype qualifies as large. This beta chain is a stray read from a library made for alpha chains; its abundance is not meaningful. The chain joins TRBV3-1 to TRBJ2-7, with 10 bases identical to TRBD2. CDR1 and CDR2 from the germline V gene are LGHDT and YNNKEL (reference sequence). This CDR3 contains 18 residues. J was trimmed by 7 bases and V by 0 bases; bases with no gene match: 15. The CDR3 DNA is TGTGCCAGCAGCCAAGATACAGCGGGAGGGATCCCTACGGGGGAGCAGTACTTC. This encodes CASSQDTAGGIPTGEQYF.

As concerns this clonotype: The size of this beta chain means little, since it is a stray read in a library made for alpha chains. The gene calls are TRBV11-2 and TRBJ2-1; D gene ambiguous. The V end was cut by 3 bases, the J end by 4 bases, with 7 bases between. The CDR3 consists of 13 residues. Germline V gives CDR1 SGHAT, CDR2 FQNNGV. CDR3 DNA: TGTGCCAGCAGCTTTGTCGCTTACAATGAGCAGTTCTTC. It translates to CASSFVAYNEQFF.

This clonotype is termed medium-sized. The size of this beta chain means little, since it is a stray read in a library made for alpha chains. The chain uses TRBV14 and TRBJ1-1, with D maybe TRBD1 (6 bases). The CDR3 loop spans 15 amino acids. The V end lost 3 bases, the J end lost 1 base, and 12 bases lay between the germline ends. Germline CDR1 and CDR2: SGHDN and FVKESK. The CDR3 spells CASSQMDSRNTEAFF. The DNA for the CDR3 is TGTGCCAGCAGCCAGATGGACAGTCGGAACACTGAAGCTTTCTTT.

Notes on this clonotype: A read error may be the cause here, since a much bigger clone is one base away. This beta chain represents an off-target read in a library built for alpha chains; its size is of limited meaning. This chain uses TRBV10-3 with TRBJ2-1, with D perhaps matching TRBD1 (6 bases). CDR1 and CDR2 from the germline V gene are ENHRY and SYGVKD. The CDR3 runs to 14 residues. CDR3 nucleotides: TGTGCCAGCAGTGGACGGACAGACTACAATGAGCAGTTCTTC. This gives the protein CASSGRTDYNEQFF.

Notes on this clonotype: As an off-target read in a library built for alpha chains, this beta chain has a frequency of little significance. The chain uses TRBV7-6 and TRBJ2-2, with D unclear. CDR3 length: 11 residues. Germline CDR1 is SGHVS and CDR2 is FNYEAQ. V was pared by 5 bases and J by 9 bases, with 7 bases between. DNA for the CDR3: TGTGCCAGCAGCCCCGCGTGGGAGCTGTTTTTT. Protein product: CASSPAWELFF.

This clonotype was observed at least ten times. A library made for alpha chains picked up this beta chain off target, so its size means little. The CDR3 sequence is CASSLPGAGANVLTF. The CDR3 DNA sequence: TGCGCCAGCAGCCTCCCGGGCGCCGGGGCCAACGTCCTGACTTTC. The chain recombines TRBV5-1 with TRBJ2-6; no clear D. This CDR3 has 15 amino acids. The germline V gene encodes CDR1 SGHRS and CDR2 YFSETQ. The ends were cut back, 4 bases at V and 4 bases at J, with 12 bases in the middle.

This clonotype was seen more than once but under ten times. A library made for alpha chains picked up this beta chain off target, so its size means little. The rearrangement uses TRBV6-5 and TRBJ1-1; weak D call: TRBD1 (6 bases). The CDR3 runs 15 residues. The germline V gene has CDR1 MNHEY and CDR2 SVGAGI. Between the trimmed V and J ends, which lost 4 bases and 7 bases, there was a span of 19 bases. The CDR3 nucleotides read TGTGCCAGCAGTTTCAGGACAGCGCCGGGCCTTGAAGCTTTCTTT. It codes for CASSFRTAPGLEAFF.

A remark on this clonotype: Within a library made for alpha chains, this beta chain is off target, and its count is uninformative. The CDR3 sequence: CATSDSGQGHQPQHF. The CDR3 DNA reads as TGTGCCACCAGTGATTCAGGACAGGGGCATCAGCCCCAGCATTTT. The chain is built from TRBV24-1 and TRBJ1-5, with 9 nucleotides matching TRBD1. CDR1 is KGHDR and CDR2 is SFDVKD in the germline V gene. The CDR3 covers 15 residues. V was pared by 2 bases and J by 5 bases, with 3 bases of the junction left unmatched.

Details on this clonotype: This beta chain appears as a stray read in a library generated for alpha chains; its size is not informative. The chain uses TRBV28 and TRBJ1-5, with D uncertain. In germline, CDR1 is MDHEN, CDR2 SYDVKM. The CDR3 runs 17 residues. V was cut by 2 bases and J by 2 bases, with 16 bases left in between. CDR3 in DNA: TGTGCCAGCAGTTTAGCCGAGGTATGGCAGGGCAATCAGCCCCAGCATTTT. This encodes CASSLAEVWQGNQPQHF.

This clonotype is medium-sized by share. In a library made to pick up alpha chains, this beta chain is a stray read with a size that means little. V and J are TRBV5-1 and TRBJ2-3; D tentatively reads TRBD1 or TRBD2 (5 bases each). The V end was cut by 2 bases, the J end by 0 bases, with 13 bases between. Germline V gene sequence: CDR1 SGHRS, CDR2 YFSETQ. The CDR3 sequence is 16 residues long. The CDR3 nucleotides are TGCGCCAGCAGCTTTTGGGGGAGCGCGAGCACAGATACGCAGTATTTT. Translated, it gives CASSFWGSASTDTQYF.

This clonotype was observed many times. This beta chain represents an off-target read in a library built for alpha chains; its size is of limited meaning. V and J are TRBV5-1 and TRBJ1-4; 8 nucleotides line up with TRBD1. Germline V gives CDR1 SGHRS, CDR2 YFSETQ. The CDR3 is 15 amino acids. V dropped 2 bases and J dropped 8; count of bases not matched to a gene: 8. The CDR3 sequence is CASSLSGQVVEKLFF. The CDR3 DNA reads TGCGCCAGCAGCTTATCGGGACAGGTGGTCGAAAAACTGTTTTTT.

In its sample, this clonotype is large (0.1 to 1%). This beta chain is an unintended read in a library built for alpha chains; its size means little. This chain links TRBV3-1 with TRBJ2-5; D remains unclear. Looked up from germline, CDR1 is LGHDT and CDR2 is YNNKEL (reference sequence). The CDR3 totals 15 residues. The V end lost 1 base, the J end lost 2 bases, and 11 bases lay between the germline ends. CDR3 amino acids: CASSQVGTAQETQYF. The CDR3 DNA is TGTGCCAGCAGCCAAGTGGGAACCGCTCAAGAGACCCAGTACTTC.

This clonotype rates as medium-sized (0.01 to 0.1%). This beta chain is off target for a library built for alpha chains, so its abundance means little. The J gene is TRBJ2-3, the V gene TRBV24-1; no clear D. Trimming cost V 4 bases and J 0 bases, with 7 bases left between them. This CDR3 spans 14 amino acids. Per the germline V gene, CDR1 is KGHDR and CDR2 is SFDVKD. The CDR3 DNA follows: TGTGCCACCAGTGACGCCGACAGCACAGATACGCAGTATTTT. Protein product: CATSDADSTDTQYF.

Relative to its sample, this clonotype is medium-sized. The size of this beta chain means little, since it is a stray read in a library made for alpha chains. V is TRBV29-1 and J is TRBJ2-7; D unclear. Germline V lookup: CDR1 SQVTM, CDR2 ANQGSEA. The CDR3 consists of 13 residues. V lost 3 bases, J lost 6 bases, and 15 bases lay in between. CDR3 protein: CSVDNAPTGEQYF. The CDR3 DNA follows: TGCAGCGTTGACAACGCCCCCACCGGCGAGCAGTACTTC.

Within the sample, this clonotype is medium-sized. The library was prepared for alpha chains; this beta chain is a stray read, so its frequency means little. DNA of the CDR3: TGTGCCAGCGGGATCGGGGGGCCTTCCTATAATTCACCCCTCCACTTT. It yields the protein CASGIGGPSYNSPLHF. This chain joins TRBV7-8 and TRBJ1-6; D may be TRBD1 (6 bases). The CDR3 runs to 16 residues. V lost 8 bases to trimming and J lost 1 base, with 15 bases between them. Germline assignment: CDR1 SGHVS and CDR2 FQNEAQ.

This clonotype is termed large. Within a library made for alpha chains, this beta chain is off target, and its count is uninformative. The chain joins TRBV20-1 to TRBJ2-1; D is possibly TRBD2 (6 bases). CDR3 length: 14 residues. Trimming removed 4 bases at V and 4 bases at J, with 14 bases between. Germline CDR1 is DFQATT and CDR2 is SNEGSKA (reference sequence). The CDR3 loop is CSANNRDFYNEQFF. CDR3 bases: TGCAGTGCTAACAACCGGGACTTTTACAATGAGCAGTTCTTC.

This clonotype was seen at least ten times. A library prepared for alpha chains yielded this beta chain as an off-target read; its size is of little meaning. V and J are TRBV7-2 and TRBJ1-1; D possibly corresponds to TRBD1 (6 bases). Germline V lookup: CDR1 SGHTA, CDR2 FQGNSA. This CDR3 has 16 amino acids. The ends were cut back, 0 bases at V and 1 base at J, with 12 bases in the middle. The CDR3 reads CASSLAGGTKNTEAFF. The CDR3, as DNA: TGTGCCAGCAGCTTAGCGGGGGGGACAAAGAACACTGAAGCTTTCTTT.

The sample holds a few counts of this clonotype. This beta chain appears as a stray read in a library generated for alpha chains; its size is not informative. The gene calls are TRBV11-2 and TRBJ1-4; perhaps TRBD1 as D (6 bases). The CDR3 runs 17 residues. CDR1 and CDR2 (germline): SGHAT, FQNNGV. Trimming removed 5 bases at V and 10 bases at J, with 26 bases between. CDR3 DNA: TGTGCCAGCAGCCCCATAGGGCAGGGGCAAAGAAGGGGAAAACTGTTTTTT. It encodes CASSPIGQGQRRGKLFF. Combining the CDR3 with reference TRBV11-2 and TRBJ1-4 gives the whole variable domain EAGVAQSPRYKIIEKRQSVAFWCNPISGHATLYWYQQILGQGPKLLIQFQNNGVVDDSQLPKDRFSAERLKGVDSTLKIQPAKLEDSAVYLCASSPIGQGQRRGKLFFGSGTQLSVL.

Sample share makes this clonotype medium-sized. This beta chain represents an off-target read in a library built for alpha chains; its size is of limited meaning. V is TRBV11-1 and J is TRBJ2-1, with no clear D. The CDR3 runs 15 residues. The V end was cut by 4 bases, the J end by 7 bases, with 17 bases between. CDR1 and CDR2 from the germline V gene are SGHAT and FQDESV (reference sequence). CDR3: CASSSGPIYRNEQFF. The CDR3 DNA is TGTGCCAGCAGCTCGGGCCCTATCTATCGTAATGAGCAGTTCTTC.

By share, this clonotype counts as medium-sized. This beta chain is an unintended read in a library built for alpha chains; its size means little. This rearrangement joins TRBV3-1 to TRBJ2-1, with 10 bases identical to TRBD1. Trimming cost V 3 bases and J 3 bases; bases outside gene matches: 5. Germline CDR1 and CDR2: LGHDT and YNNKEL (reference sequence). This CDR3 is 16 amino acids long. The CDR3 loop reads CASSHRTGGHYNEQFF. As DNA, the CDR3 is TGTGCCAGCAGCCATAGGACAGGGGGACACTACAATGAGCAGTTCTTC.